This T cell receptor beta chain derives from a study of cytomegalovirus exposure and HLA in healthy donors. There are 14 residues in the CDR3. Between the trimmed V and J ends, which lost 5 bases and 3 bases, there was a span of 10 bases. CDR1 and CDR2 (germline): LNHDA, SQIVND (reference sequence). The PCR was carried out with 60 Vbeta primers and 13 Jbeta primers. TCRdb keeps only in-frame clones here, not all; method: immunoSEQ multiplex PCR. The sample data list 53,000 or so clones. Comment on this clone: The same CDR3 also results from other DNA sequences found in this sample.

The clonotype comes from a young man in good health and CMV-seropositive. The sample consisted of PBMCs. The chain carries TRBV19 and TRBJ1-4, with TRBD1 as a possible D gene (6 bases). The CDR3 is CASSPGVANEKLFF. The CDR3 DNA follows: TGTGCCAGTAGTCCAGGGGTGGCTAATGAAAAACTGTTTTTT.